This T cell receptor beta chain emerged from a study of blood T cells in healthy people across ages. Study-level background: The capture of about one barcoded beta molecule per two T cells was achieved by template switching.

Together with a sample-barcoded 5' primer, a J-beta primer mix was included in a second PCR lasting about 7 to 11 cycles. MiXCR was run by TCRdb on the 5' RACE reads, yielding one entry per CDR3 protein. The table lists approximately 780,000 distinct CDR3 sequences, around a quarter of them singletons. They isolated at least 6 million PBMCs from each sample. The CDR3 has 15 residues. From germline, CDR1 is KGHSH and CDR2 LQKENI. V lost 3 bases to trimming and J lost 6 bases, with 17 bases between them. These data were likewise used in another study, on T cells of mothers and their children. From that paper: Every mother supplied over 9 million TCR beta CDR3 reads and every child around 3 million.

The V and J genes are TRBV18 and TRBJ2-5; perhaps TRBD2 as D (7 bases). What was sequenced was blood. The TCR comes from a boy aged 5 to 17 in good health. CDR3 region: CASSPIDGGQQTQYF. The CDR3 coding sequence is TGTGCCAGCTCACCGATAGACGGGGGGCAGCAGACCCAGTACTTC.